The 29 T cell receptor beta chains in this list originate from one sample, sequenced in a study of cytomegalovirus exposure and HLA in healthy donors (dated by TCRdb to between 2016 and 2019). Library preparation employed the immunoSEQ multiplex PCR assay. For the multiplex PCR, a mixture combining 60 forward primers for TCR Vbeta segments and 13 reverse primers for TCR Jbeta segments was used. TCRdb's version of the immuneACCESS table is confined to in-frame rearrangements and falls short of the full clone set. An unresolved V gene accounts for under half of the shortfall where checked; the remainder is of unknown origin. A total of about 69,000 clones appear in this sample, just over 65% of them only once. The ten largest account for 9.5% to 13% of the sample. Specimen: PBMCs. These receptor sequences come from a woman in her thirties in good health and CMV-seronegative.

The V and J genes are TRBV11-3 and TRBJ2-1; 7 positions match TRBD2. Looked up from germline, CDR1 is SGHNT and CDR2 is YENEEA. The CDR3 length is 15 residues. The V gene end was trimmed by 5 bases and the J gene end by 8 bases; junction bases not matched to a gene: 12. The CDR3: CASSRSLTSADEQFF. The CDR3 coding sequence is TGTGCCAGCAGCCGAAGCCTCACTAGCGCGGATGAGCAGTTCTTC.

The CDR3 nucleotides read TGTGCCAGCAGCTTCCTAGCGGGGGGGCTGGACACCGGGGAGCTGTTTTTT. It encodes CASSFLAGGLDTGELFF. The chain couples TRBV7-7 to TRBJ2-2, with TRBD2 matching 12 bases. This CDR3 spans 17 amino acids. The germline V gene encodes CDR1 SSHAT and CDR2 FNYEAQ (reference sequence). Losses at the gene ends were 3 bases for V and 3 bases for J; bases not matched to a gene: 5.

The chain is built from TRBV5-5 and TRBJ1-5; 8 bases fit TRBD1. CDR3 length: 13 amino acids. The germline CDR1 and CDR2 sequences are SGHKS and YYEKEE (reference sequence). The V segment lost 5 bases and the J segment 5 bases; nucleotides outside the gene matches: 3. CDR3 coding DNA: TGTGCCAGCAGTTCAGGGGGCGATCAGCCCCAGCATTTT. Translation gives CASSSGGDQPQHF.

The CDR3 bases are TGCGCCAGCAGTATTACCGGGGGAGGTATTGGCGCAGACTTAGCCAAAAACATTCAGTACTTC. Its translation is CASSITGGGIGADLAKNIQYF. The chain employs TRBV5-1 and TRBJ2-4, with a tentative D call TRBD2 (6 bases). Trimming took off 5 bases at V and 0 bases at J, with 30 bases between the two ends. This CDR3 has 21 amino acids. Germline assignment: CDR1 SGHRS and CDR2 YFSETQ. Filled out from reference TRBV5-1 and TRBJ2-4, the complete variable domain reads KAGVTQTPRYLIKTRGQQVTLSCSPISGHRSVSWYQQTPGQGLQFLFEYFSETQRNKGNFPGRFSGRQFSNSRSEMNVSTLELGDSALYLCASSITGGGIGADLAKNIQYFGAGTRLSVL.

The rearrangement joins TRBV2 to TRBJ1-1; D remains unclear. CDR1 is SNHLY and CDR2 is FYNNEI in the germline V gene. V was trimmed by 8 bases and J by 1 base, leaving 8 bases between them. The CDR3 loop spans 12 amino acids. This CDR3 reads CASQRQNTEAFF. The CDR3 nucleotides read TGTGCCAGCCAGAGACAGAACACTGAAGCTTTCTTT.

V gene TRBV4-3 combines with J gene TRBJ1-2; D call uncertain. The length of the CDR3 is 15 residues. CDR1 is LGHNA, CDR2 YSLEER, per germline. The V end was cut by 1 base, the J end by 0 bases, with 9 bases between. CDR3 sequence (DNA): TGCGCCAGCAGCCAAGTACTTTTACCTAACTATGGCTACACCTTC. This gives the protein CASSQVLLPNYGYTF.

This clone was counted only a few times. J is TRBJ1-1 and V is TRBV12-2; TRBD1, the table's D call, was not compared with the DNA. TRBV12-2 is annotated as a pseudogene. The CDR3 loop spans 13 amino acids. This CDR3 reads CASRFQGAAEAFF. The CDR3 coding sequence is TGTGCAAGTCGCTTCCAGGGGGCGGCTGAAGCTTTCTTT.

The chain joins TRBV28 to TRBJ2-7, with 11 bases identical to TRBD1. Germline V gives CDR1 MDHEN, CDR2 SYDVKM. The CDR3 has 16 residues. The V and J ends lost 6 bases and 2 bases, in that order; junction bases with no gene match: 9. The CDR3 DNA reads as TGTGCCAGCAGAATGGACAGGGGGCTTAACCCCTACGAGCAGTACTTC. Translation gives CASRMDRGLNPYEQYF. Filled out from reference TRBV28 and TRBJ2-7, the complete variable domain reads DVKVTQSSRYLVKRTGEKVFLECVQDMDHENMFWYRQDPGLGLRLIYFSYDVKMKEKGDIPEGYSVSREKKERFSLILESASTNQTSMYLCASRMDRGLNPYEQYFGPGTRLTVT.

The chain couples TRBV2 to TRBJ2-5; the D is unclear. Matching the DNA end better, TRBJ2-7 makes the J call doubtful. This CDR3 contains 14 residues. Per the germline V gene, CDR1 is SNHLY and CDR2 is FYNNEI. CDR3 loop: CASSEERSSYEQYF. In DNA form, the CDR3 reads TGTGCCAGCAGTGAGGAGCGTAGCTCCTACGAGCAGTACTTC.

This chain connects TRBV4-1 to TRBJ1-1; 8 positions agree with TRBD1. Trimming took 4 bases from V and 7 from J; bases not matched to a gene: 11. Germline-derived CDR1 and CDR2 are MGHRA and YSYEKL. This CDR3 region has 15 residues. CDR3 sequence (DNA): TGCGCCAGCAGCCGCGGACAGGGACCTGAAGGTGAAGCTTTCTTT. Translating it yields CASSRGQGPEGEAFF.

In this sample, this clone turned up a few times. This chain links TRBV29-1 with TRBJ2-3, with 11 bases fitting TRBD2. CDR3 length equals 13 residues. The germline gives CDR1 SQVTM, CDR2 ANQGSEA. CDR3 loop: CSSSGGQSDTQYF. CDR3 coding DNA: TGCAGTTCTAGCGGGGGGCAGTCAGATACGCAGTATTTT.

The chain links TRBV14 to TRBJ1-1; a weak D match, TRBD1 (5 bases). Per the germline V gene, CDR1 is SGHDN and CDR2 is FVKESK. Trimming removed 4 bases from V and 0 bases from J, with 24 bases in between. The CDR3 sequence is 19 residues long. CDR3 protein: CASSPTGGLGVRMNTEAFF. CDR3 DNA sequence: TGTGCCAGCAGCCCAACCGGGGGATTGGGGGTGCGCATGAACACTGAAGCTTTCTTT.

The rearrangement uses TRBV6-5 and TRBJ1-3; the match to TRBD1 covers 8 bases. With 6 bases clipped from V and 4 bases from J, the junction kept 8 bases outside the gene matches. The CDR3 runs to 15 residues. The V gene's germline CDR1 is MNHEY and CDR2 SVGAGI. CDR3 in DNA: TGTGCCAGCAGCCTGACAGGGGTCTTAGGAAACACCATATATTTT. This sequence encodes CASSLTGVLGNTIYF.

This chain links TRBV6-1 with TRBJ2-5; the match to TRBD2 covers 10 bases. Per germline, CDR1 MNHNS and CDR2 SASEGT. The junction had 3 bases not matched to a gene; V was cut back by 1 base and J by 1 base. The CDR3 runs 16 residues. The CDR3 region has the DNA TGTGCCAGCAGTGAAGTAGCGGGGGGCATCCAAGAGACCCAGTACTTC. This encodes CASSEVAGGIQETQYF.

The chain combines TRBV30 with TRBJ1-3; tentative D call: TRBD1 (5 bases). This CDR3 comprises 16 residues. The germline gives CDR1 GTSNPN, CDR2 SVGIG (reference sequence). Trimming pared 0 bases from V and 0 bases from J, leaving 12 bases between. The CDR3 reads CAWSVLGGNSGNTIYF. The CDR3 nucleotides are TGTGCCTGGAGTGTACTTGGGGGGAACTCTGGAAACACCATATATTTT.

This chain links TRBV7-9 with TRBJ2-2, with 13 bases identical to TRBD2. J gave up 4 bases and V 5 bases, and 4 bases lay outside the gene matches. Germline CDR1 reads SEHNR; CDR2 reads FQNEAQ (reference sequence). CDR3 size: 16 residues. This CDR3 reads CASSRTSGGATGELFF. The DNA for the CDR3 is TGTGCCAGCAGCCGAACTAGCGGGGGGGCCACCGGGGAGCTGTTTTTT.

This clone was picked up one time. CDR3: CASTPLRGSGELFF. The CDR3 coding sequence is TGTGCCAGTACCCCCCTCAGGGGATCCGGGGAGCTGTTTTTT. The rearrangement links TRBV19 to TRBJ2-2, with D possibly matching TRBD1 (6 bases). V lost 7 bases to trimming and J lost 6 bases, with 15 bases between them. The CDR3 is made up of 14 amino acids. Germline V CDR1 and CDR2: LNHDA, SQIVND (reference sequence). Supplemented by reference TRBV19 and TRBJ2-2, the full variable domain reads DGGITQSPKYLFRKEGQNVTLSCEQNLNHDAMYWYRQDPGQGLRLIYYSQIVNDFQKGDIAEGYSVSREKKESFPLTVTSAQKNPTAFYLCASTPLRGSGELFFGEGSRLTVL.

The CDR3 sequence: CASSERDRNTEAFF. Written as DNA, the CDR3 is TGTGCCAGCAGTGAGCGGGACAGGAACACTGAAGCTTTCTTT. The chain couples TRBV6-4 to TRBJ1-1; TRBD1 matches at 7 bases. The length of the CDR3 is 14 residues. The V gene end was trimmed by 3 bases and the J gene end by 1 base; junction bases not matched to a gene: 2. Germline assignment: CDR1 MRHNA and CDR2 SNTAGT.

Notes on this clone: A far larger clone is one nucleotide away, so this likely arose from a read error. Other DNA sequences from this sample encode an identical CDR3 as well. The rearrangement joins TRBV7-8 to TRBJ1-2; tentative D call: TRBD1 (5 bases). The CDR3 consists of 13 residues. CDR1 SGHVS and CDR2 FQNEAQ come from the germline V gene. Trimming cost V 5 bases and J 6 bases, with 13 bases left between them. The DNA of the CDR3 is TGTGCCAGCAGCCTAGGTGCAGGGAATGGCTACACCTTC. It specifies CASSLGAGNGYTF.

The chain combines TRBV5-4 with TRBJ1-1; no firm D call. From germline, CDR1 is SGHNT and CDR2 YYREEE (reference sequence). V dropped 0 bases and J dropped 3 bases, with 12 bases sitting between them. This CDR3 contains 15 residues. The CDR3 here is CASSLVGRGHTEAFF. The CDR3 bases are TGTGCCAGCAGCTTGGTGGGGAGAGGTCACACTGAAGCTTTCTTT.

This clone occurred a few times. The chain links TRBV27 to TRBJ2-5; 8 nucleotides align to TRBD2. The trim removed 1 base at V and 2 bases at J, leaving 6 bases unmatched. The germline V gene has CDR1 MNHEY and CDR2 SMNVEV (reference sequence). This CDR3 has 16 residues. The CDR3 DNA follows: TGTGCCAGCAGTTTATATCCCGGGGGGGTTCAAGAGACCCAGTACTTC. This codes for CASSLYPGGVQETQYF.

The chain recombines TRBV28 with TRBJ2-1; TRBD1 matches 12 bases. The CDR3 loop spans 15 amino acids. With V trimmed by 4 bases and J by 9 bases, 7 bases remained unmatched. The germline V gene encodes CDR1 MDHEN and CDR2 SYDVKM. The CDR3 loop reads CASSSSGTGGGEQFF. CDR3 coding DNA: TGTGCCAGCAGTTCATCCGGGACAGGGGGCGGTGAGCAGTTCTTC.

The rearrangement uses TRBV7-2 and TRBJ1-2; D uncertain. V lost 1 base, J lost 4 bases, and 7 bases lay in between. Germline-derived CDR1 and CDR2 are SGHTA and FQGNSA. The CDR3 is made up of 13 amino acids. The CDR3 sequence: CASSLVDIYGYTF. DNA for the CDR3: TGTGCCAGCAGCTTAGTAGATATCTATGGCTACACCTTC.

The chain couples TRBV7-2 to TRBJ2-7; tentatively, D is TRBD1 (6 bases). CDR3 size: 15 residues. CDR1 and CDR2 (germline): SGHTA, FQGNSA. The V end was cut by 4 bases, the J end by 1 base, with 14 bases between. CDR3 region: CASSSPDSLSYEQYF. CDR3 DNA sequence: TGTGCCAGCAGCTCACCGGACAGCCTTTCCTACGAGCAGTACTTC.

The chain joins TRBV18 to TRBJ1-2; D may be TRBD1 (5 bases). V was trimmed by 4 bases and J by 4 bases, leaving 16 bases between them. Looked up from germline, CDR1 is KGHSH and CDR2 is LQKENI. The CDR3 totals 15 residues. The CDR3 coding sequence is TGTGCCAGCTCACGCGTAGACGGGACTCTCTATGGCTACACCTTC. This codes for CASSRVDGTLYGYTF.

As for this clone: Germline and junction disagree at one end, which may indicate a read error. The chain carries TRBV5-4 and TRBJ2-1, with D possibly matching TRBD1 (6 bases). Germline CDR1 is SGHNT and CDR2 is YYREEE (reference sequence). CDR3 length: 15 residues. As DNA, the CDR3 is TGTGCCAGCAGGTTGGACAGTAGCTCCTACAATGAGCAGTTCTTC. Protein: CASRLDSSSYNEQFF.

This clone was recorded only once. The chain links TRBV10-3 to TRBJ2-5; 7 bases agree with TRBD2. V was pared by 6 bases and J by 1 base, with 11 bases of the junction left unmatched. CDR1 and CDR2 from the germline V gene are ENHRY and SYGVKD. The CDR3 sequence is 16 residues long. The CDR3 loop is CAIRGSAGERQETQYF. The CDR3 nucleotides read TGTGCCATCAGGGGGAGCGCGGGGGAACGCCAAGAGACCCAGTACTTC.

The V and J genes are TRBV9 and TRBJ2-2; 7 positions agree with TRBD1. The trim removed 3 bases at V and 9 bases at J, leaving 11 bases unmatched. The germline gives CDR1 SGDLS, CDR2 YYNGEE. CDR3 length equals 15 residues. The CDR3: CASSGGTVLHRELFF. The CDR3 region has the DNA TGTGCCAGCAGCGGAGGGACAGTCCTACACCGGGAGCTGTTTTTT.

This clone was seen more than once but under ten times. The CDR3 loop reads CAWSETGTGTTNEKLFF. The CDR3 region has the DNA TGTGCCTGGAGCGAGACCGGGACAGGTACAACTAATGAAAAACTGTTTTTT. V and J are TRBV30 and TRBJ1-4; 8 bases align to TRBD1. Germline trimming cut 3 bases from V and 0 bases from J; bases unmatched to any gene: 9. The CDR3 is made up of 17 amino acids. Germline CDR1 and CDR2: GTSNPN and SVGIG (reference sequence). The whole variable domain, filled in from reference TRBV30 and TRBJ1-4, reads SQTIHQWPATLVQPVGSPLSLECTVEGTSNPNLYWYRQAAGRGLQLLFYSVGIGQISSEVPQNLSASRPQDRQFILSSKKLLLSDSGFYLCAWSETGTGTTNEKLFFGSGTQLSVL.